This T cell receptor (beta chain) emerged from a study of tumor and adjacent non-tumor tissue in lung cancer. At the level of the study: Some 4.2 million productive TCRbeta reads were obtained per sample on average.

Three rounds of nested PCR, following a modified ARM-PCR protocol, produced the TCRbeta library. A single record per CDR3 protein comes from TCRdb applying MiXCR to the multiplex PCR reads. The sample consists of about 98,000 distinct CDR3 sequences, 75% to 85% of them appearing once. Germline assignment: CDR1 SGHAT and CDR2 FQNNGV. This CDR3 is built from 12 residues. Trimming shortened V by 1 base and J by 16 bases, and 11 bases separated the two germline ends. RNA was extracted from bulk tissue without any cell sorting. More than 3 cm separated this lung sample from the edge of the tumor. Whole-study findings and limits: In normal lung, the top 100 clones were significantly more dominant than in tumor.

This clonotype was detected many times. Its antigen is not known. This receptor was identified in a man between 60 and 75 years old with small cell lung cancer. Sequenced sample: distant non-tumor lung tissue. The chain combines TRBV11-2 with TRBJ1-6; D is uncertain. Written as DNA, the CDR3 is TGTGCCAGCAGCTTAGTCCAGGAGGAACTCCACTTT. This gives the protein CASSLVQEELHF.